These T cell receptor beta chains were read from a single sample in a study of blood T cell repertoires in COVID-19. Sequencing used immunoSEQ multiplex PCR; TCRdb keeps in-frame clones, though not all of them. The table includes 25,000 to 40,000 clones, roughly 91% detected once. Input material: peripheral blood. The source is a man in his sixties or seventies with active or convalescent COVID-19. CDR3s include the opening cysteine and the closing phenylalanine or tryptophan. Not every row has a clone size; where given, it reads once, few, many or a size class.

CDR3: CASNPGRAEGYGYTF; V: TRBV7-9; size: .; length: 15
CDR3: CASSHRDSLYGYTF; V: TRBV4-2; size: .; length: 14
CDR3: CASSQGQTYEQYF; V: TRBV4-2; size: .; length: 13
CDR3: CASTISGTGGGYTF; V: TRBV28; size: once; length: 14
CDR3: CASSAQGARGNYGYTF; V: TRBV9; size: .; length: 16
CDR3: CASSLEQGASRPQHF; V: TRBV7-6; size: .; length: 15
CDR3: CASTDIYTEAFF; V: TRBV5-1; size: once; length: 12
CDR3: CASSPTGPPEAFF; V: TRBV18; size: once; length: 13
CDR3: CATSDSFGQGFEKLFF; V: TRBV24-1; size: .; length: 16
CDR3: CASSSYGIHYEQYF; V: TRBV27; size: .; length: 14
CDR3: CASSSTDLNEKLFF; V: TRBV6-1; size: .; length: 14
CDR3: CASGKAGPYEQYF; V: TRBV2; size: .; length: 13
CDR3: CASSLAENYGYTF; V: TRBV7-8; size: .; length: 13
CDR3: CASGQGGGYTF; V: TRBV2; size: once; length: 11
CDR3: CASSATGDVRSYTF; V: TRBV5-1; size: .; length: 14
CDR3: CASSFTVSGANVLTF; V: TRBV5-1; size: .; length: 15
CDR3: CASSFRGREDTQYF; V: TRBV5-1; size: .; length: 14
CDR3: CASSFLGQGSYGYTF; V: TRBV2; size: .; length: 15
CDR3: CASSLLGLQRSNQPQHF; V: TRBV28; size: few; length: 17
CDR3: CASSIGGRGTEAFF; V: TRBV19; size: .; length: 14
CDR3: CASSPWDREGYGYTF; V: TRBV27; size: .; length: 15
CDR3: CASSRTGFGEAFF; V: TRBV28; size: .; length: 13
CDR3: CASRPVQGFQPQHF; V: TRBV6-5; size: .; length: 14
CDR3: CASRLVSVDSPLHF; V: TRBV6-5; size: .; length: 14
CDR3: CASSLGKGLAGQETQYF; V: TRBV11-2; size: .; length: 17
CDR3: CASSFLAAYQETQYF; V: TRBV5-6; size: .; length: 15
CDR3: CASSVNPVPYEQYF; V: TRBV9; size: .; length: 14
CDR3: CASSLTGPNTGELFF; V: TRBV27; size: .; length: 15
CDR3: CASSVGQGTDTQYF; V: TRBV5-1; size: .; length: 14
CDR3: CSVETEVGRGYTF; V: TRBV29-1; size: .; length: 13
CDR3: CASSWTGAIDSPLHF; V: TRBV11-2; size: once; length: 15
CDR3: CASSPAAASRRDEQYF; V: TRBV19; size: .; length: 16
CDR3: CASSRGGGEAFF; V: TRBV18; size: .; length: 12
CDR3: CASSLEGGTEAFF; V: TRBV5-5; size: .; length: 13
CDR3: CATSVRYEQYF; V: TRBV24-1; size: .; length: 11
CDR3: CSVARTVSYEQYF; V: TRBV29-1; size: .; length: 13
CDR3: CASSQPWTSGRAYGTDTQYF; V: TRBV4-1; size: .; length: 20
CDR3: CASSYRAGSTEAFF; V: TRBV6-5; size: once; length: 14